The 24 T cell receptor beta chains below all came from one sample that was sequenced in a study of cytomegalovirus exposure and HLA in healthy donors. This PCR relied on a set of 60 Vbeta primers and 13 Jbeta primers. Assay: immunoSEQ multiplex PCR; the TCRdb copy retains only in-frame clones and omits some. The table shows around 250,000 clones, with approximately 91% occurring only once. The specimen sequenced was PBMCs. All receptors come from a girl aged 2-15 years in good health and CMV-seronegative.

Only a few counts were recorded for this clone. CDR3 in DNA: TGTGCCAGCATGGTCAGGCGCTACGAGCAGTACTTC. Translated: CASMVRRYEQYF. The chain employs TRBV2 and TRBJ2-7; D uncertain. Per germline, CDR1 SNHLY and CDR2 FYNNEI. V was clipped by 7 bases and J by 3 bases, with 10 bases between them. The CDR3 extends over 12 amino acids.

The chain carries TRBV6-5 and TRBJ2-5, with 7 bases identical to TRBD1. CDR1 is MNHEY, CDR2 SVGAGI, per germline. The trim removed 0 bases at V and 5 bases at J, leaving 3 bases unmatched. The CDR3 length is 14 residues. The CDR3 nucleotides are TGTGCCAGCAGTTACTCCAGGGGGTGGGAGACCCAGTACTTC. This encodes CASSYSRGWETQYF.

The J gene is TRBJ2-7, the V gene TRBV10-2; weak D call: TRBD1 (5 bases). The length of the CDR3 is 14 residues. The germline V gene encodes CDR1 WSHSY and CDR2 SAAADI. V lost 10 bases and J lost 6, with 22 bases in between. CDR3 sequence (DNA): TGCGCCACCCAAGGCGTGACCACACAGGTCGAGCAGTACTTC. Translated: CATQGVTTQVEQYF.

As concerns this clone: This specimen includes other DNA sequences encoding the same CDR3. The chain couples TRBV7-8 to TRBJ1-6, with 9 positions matching TRBD1. V shed 2 bases and J 7 bases; nucleotides not matched to a gene: 12. Germline V gene sequence: CDR1 SGHVS, CDR2 FQNEAQ. This CDR3 has 18 amino acids. CDR3 region: CASSLHPPGQGTNSPLHF. The DNA for the CDR3 is TGTGCCAGCAGCTTACACCCGCCGGGACAGGGAACGAATTCACCCCTCCACTTT. The whole variable domain, remainder taken from reference TRBV7-8 and TRBJ1-6, is GAGVSQSPRYKVAKRGQDVALRCDPISGHVSLFWYQQALGQGPEFLTYFQNEAQLDKSGLPSDRFFAERPEGSVSTLKIQRTQQEDSAVYLCASSLHPPGQGTNSPLHFGNGTRLTVT.

This sequence joins TRBV9 and TRBJ2-2, with 8 bases lining up with TRBD2. CDR3 length: 18 residues. V was clipped by 0 bases and J by 4 bases; unmatched bases: 11. Germline CDR1 is SGDLS and CDR2 is YYNGEE. CDR3 amino acids: CASSVGGRRGAVTGELFF. The CDR3 nucleotides are TGTGCCAGCAGCGTAGGAGGTAGGCGGGGGGCCGTCACCGGGGAGCTGTTTTTT. Full variable domain (remainder filled in from reference TRBV9 and TRBJ2-2): DSGVTQTPKHLITATGQRVTLRCSPRSGDLSVYWYQQSLDQGLQFLIQYYNGEERAKGNILERFSAQQFPDLHSELNLSSLELGDSALYFCASSVGGRRGAVTGELFFGEGSRLTVL.

This clone was observed a handful of times. The chain uses TRBV27 and TRBJ2-7; possible D gene TRBD1, 6 bases. Germline CDR1 reads MNHEY; CDR2 reads SMNVEV (reference sequence). V lost 2 bases, J lost 4 bases, and 9 bases lay in between. The CDR3 length is 13 residues. CDR3 sequence (DNA): TGTGCCAGCAGTTTAGACAGGTATTACGAGCAGTACTTC. Translation gives CASSLDRYYEQYF.

CDR3 bases: TGTGCCAGCAGTGCCAGGGGCTTATGGGCTGAAGCTTTCTTT. Translation gives CASSARGLWAEAFF. V gene TRBV6-5 combines with J gene TRBJ1-1; maybe TRBD1 (6 bases). The CDR3 has 14 amino acids. Looked up from germline, CDR1 is MNHEY and CDR2 is SVGAGI. Trimming pared 5 bases from V and 6 bases from J, leaving 16 bases between.

J is TRBJ2-5 and V is TRBV19; TRBD2 aligns across 8 bases. The germline CDR1 and CDR2 sequences are LNHDA and SQIVND (reference sequence). The CDR3 extends over 15 amino acids. V dropped 5 bases and J dropped 5; count of bases not matched to a gene: 10. The CDR3 sequence is CASSQSGGSRETQYF. In DNA form, the CDR3 reads TGTGCCAGTAGTCAAAGCGGGGGAAGTCGGGAGACCCAGTACTTC.

This clone was seen just once. CDR3 nucleotide sequence: TGTGCCAGCAGTCTGTTTGGAGGGGGGGACGAGCAGTACTTC. Translated, it gives CASSLFGGGDEQYF. The J gene is TRBJ2-7, the V gene TRBV28, with D possibly matching TRBD2 (7 bases). CDR1 is MDHEN and CDR2 is SYDVKM in the germline V gene. Trimming took off 5 bases at V and 5 bases at J, with 16 bases between the two ends. The CDR3 is made up of 14 amino acids.

As for this clone: An end of the junction does not agree with germline; a read error may underlie this. This chain joins TRBV4-1 and TRBJ2-1; TRBD2 aligns across 7 bases. The length of the CDR3 is 18 residues. Germline-derived CDR1 and CDR2 are MGHRA and YSYEKL. For the CDR3, the DNA is TGCGCCGGCAGCCAAAATCCTCCTAGCTCGGGGGGTAACCATGAGCAGTTCTTC. This sequence encodes CAGSQNPPSSGGNHEQFF.

The J gene is TRBJ1-2, the V gene TRBV5-6; tentatively, D is TRBD1 (5 bases). This CDR3 has 13 amino acids. Trimming removed 1 base at V and 3 bases at J, with 7 bases between. Germline V gives CDR1 SGHDT, CDR2 YYEEEE. The CDR3 DNA sequence: TGTGCCAGCAGCTTGCAGGGTGACTATGGCTACACCTTC. Residues: CASSLQGDYGYTF.

This chain connects TRBV5-1 to TRBJ1-1, with TRBD1 as a possible D gene (6 bases). The CDR3 runs 15 residues. Germline values: CDR1 SGHRS, CDR2 YFSETQ. V gave up 3 bases and J gave up 5 bases, with 17 bases separating them. The CDR3 here is CASSYNWGGQTEAFF. DNA for the CDR3: TGCGCCAGCAGCTATAATTGGGGGGGGCAAACTGAAGCTTTCTTT.

The genes are TRBV5-1 and TRBJ1-3; D gene unclear. From germline, CDR1 is SGHRS and CDR2 YFSETQ. V lost 5 bases and J lost 3, with 12 bases in between. This CDR3 comprises 14 residues. CDR3 region: CASSPGFGGNTIYF. As DNA, the CDR3 is TGCGCCAGCAGTCCGGGATTCGGTGGAAACACCATATATTTT. Together with reference TRBV5-1 and TRBJ1-3, the CDR3 gives the full variable domain: KAGVTQTPRYLIKTRGQQVTLSCSPISGHRSVSWYQQTPGQGLQFLFEYFSETQRNKGNFPGRFSGRQFSNSRSEMNVSTLELGDSALYLCASSPGFGGNTIYFGEGSWLTVV.

The rearrangement uses TRBV10-3 and TRBJ1-6; perhaps TRBD1 as D (6 bases). This CDR3 contains 13 residues. V gave up 3 bases and J gave up 9 bases, with 9 bases separating them. Germline-derived CDR1 and CDR2 are ENHRY and SYGVKD. The CDR3 DNA sequence: TGTGCCATCAGTGATATACAGGGTTCACCCCTCCACTTT. This translates into CAISDIQGSPLHF.

This clone was observed once. The V and J genes are TRBV5-4 and TRBJ1-1; possibly TRBD1 for D (6 bases). The CDR3 length is 15 residues. V was cut by 4 bases and J by 1 base, with 14 bases left in between. Per the germline V gene, CDR1 is SGHNT and CDR2 is YYREEE (reference sequence). The CDR3 DNA reads TGTGCCAGCAGCAAGGGACAAATAAGGAACACTGAAGCTTTCTTT. Translation gives CASSKGQIRNTEAFF.

The gene calls are TRBV7-9 and TRBJ2-1; 8 positions match TRBD2. The CDR3 consists of 15 residues. The germline V gene has CDR1 SEHNR and CDR2 FQNEAQ (reference sequence). V lost 2 bases to trimming and J lost 6 bases; unmatched junction nucleotides: 6. The CDR3 is CASSLSRGGVNEQFF. CDR3 coding DNA: TGTGCCAGCAGCTTATCCCGGGGGGGTGTCAATGAGCAGTTCTTC.

For the CDR3, the DNA is TGTGCCAGTAGTGGACGGGCGCTAGCGGATAACACCGGGGAGCTGTTTTTT. It translates to CASSGRALADNTGELFF. The chain has TRBV19 and TRBJ2-2; 7 bases map to TRBD2. CDR1 LNHDA and CDR2 SQIVND come from the germline V gene (reference sequence). CDR3 size: 17 residues. Losses at the gene ends were 5 bases for V and 2 bases for J; bases not matched to a gene: 11.

The gene calls are TRBV5-1 and TRBJ2-3; TRBD2 might be the D (7 bases). The CDR3 covers 15 residues. V lost 1 base and J 5 bases, leaving 14 bases between the germline ends. Germline assignment: CDR1 SGHRS and CDR2 YFSETQ. In nucleotides, the CDR3 is TGCGCCAGCAGCTTGTGGGGGGGCGCGGAAGATACGCAGTATTTT. Translated, it gives CASSLWGGAEDTQYF.

The rearrangement uses TRBV4-2 and TRBJ2-7, with 16 nucleotides matching TRBD2. The germline V gene encodes CDR1 LGHNA and CDR2 YNFKEQ. The CDR3 has 19 residues. After removal of 4 bases from V and 2 bases from J, the junction contained 11 bases not matched to a gene. Here the CDR3 DNA reads TGTGCCAGCAGCCTAGAGAGCGGGACTAGCGGGGGGGCAACCTACGAGCAGTACTTC. Translating gives CASSLESGTSGGATYEQYF.

This clone was recorded a few times. The V call is TRBV2, the J call TRBJ2-2; tentatively, D is TRBD2 (6 bases). Per the germline V gene, CDR1 is SNHLY and CDR2 is FYNNEI. Trimming removed 7 bases at V and 1 base at J, with 10 bases between. The CDR3 is made up of 14 amino acids. The CDR3 spells CASKAGRNTGELFF. CDR3 bases: TGTGCCAGCAAGGCGGGGAGGAACACCGGGGAGCTGTTTTTT.

The J gene is TRBJ2-1, the V gene TRBV6-5, with 13 bases lining up with TRBD2. The CDR3 totals 16 residues. Losses at the gene ends were 2 bases for V and 6 bases for J; bases not matched to a gene: 4. Germline V gene lookup returns CDR1 MNHEY and CDR2 SVGAGI. CDR3 in amino acids: CASSYGLAGVTNEQFF. In DNA, the CDR3 is TGTGCCAGCAGTTACGGACTAGCGGGAGTGACCAATGAGCAGTTCTTC.

The J gene is TRBJ2-5, the V gene TRBV15; 11 bases map to TRBD2. Germline-derived CDR1 and CDR2 are LNHNV and YYDKDF (reference sequence). This CDR3 spans 16 amino acids. V shed 3 bases, J shed 2 bases, and the junction held 5 bases outside the gene matches. In DNA form, the CDR3 reads TGTGCCACCAGCAGCGACGGGACTAGCGGACAAGAGACCCAGTACTTC. As protein: CATSSDGTSGQETQYF. Using reference TRBV15 and TRBJ2-5 for the parts outside the CDR3, the full variable domain is DAMVIQNPRYQVTQFGKPVTLSCSQTLNHNVMYWYQQKSSQAPKLLFHYYDKDFNNEADTPDNFQSRRPNTSFCFLDIRSPGLGDTAMYLCATSSDGTSGQETQYFGPGTRLLVL.

J is TRBJ2-7 and V is TRBV2; TRBD2 matches 8 bases. Germline loops: CDR1 SNHLY, CDR2 FYNNEI. CDR3 size: 16 residues. Trimming at V came to 3 bases and at J to 6 bases, leaving 13 bases not matched to a gene. The CDR3 DNA sequence: TGTGCCAGCAGTGAGGGGTGGAGCGGGAGTCCAATCGAGCAGTACTTC. Its translation is CASSEGWSGSPIEQYF.

The chain recombines TRBV6-5 with TRBJ1-6; D is perhaps TRBD1 (5 bases). The V and J ends lost 0 bases and 7 bases respectively, with 13 bases between them. The CDR3 totals 16 residues. Germline loops: CDR1 MNHEY, CDR2 SVGAGI. CDR3 nucleotide sequence: TGTGCCAGCAGTTACTCGACGGGGGTCGAAAATTCACCCCTCCACTTT. It is translated as CASSYSTGVENSPLHF.